This T cell receptor (beta chain) was captured in a study of cytotoxic CD8 clonotypes in ibrutinib-treated CLL. Study-wide background: The group held under twelve relapsed/refractory and under 16 treatment-naive patients, with 17 IGHV unmutated. Study-wide results and caveats: Sampling times, which were not matched between the groups, differed between sustained-remission patients and progressing patients. Public clonotypes (which were uncommon) either contracted or remained stable on treatment.

Turning to this clone: Its cognate antigen is unknown.

Investigators sourced about 2 micrograms of genomic DNA from cryopreserved PBMCs for TCR beta libraries. Using immunoSEQ multiplex PCR, the repertoire was profiled, and TCRdb retains in-frame clones only, with some absent. Counted here are fewer than 300,000 clones, 70% to 80% occurring once; the ten biggest clones make up roughly 5%. The sequence was obtained from a human donor with chronic lymphocytic leukemia. Sequencing was performed on PBMCs, taken at disease progression, from a patient treated with ibrutinib.

CDR3 DNA: TGTGCCAGCAGCTTTCGGACGCAGTTTGGGTACAATGAGCAGTTCTTC. Encoded protein: CASSFRTQFGYNEQFF. This sequence joins TRBV7-9 and TRBJ2-1; D not certain. From germline, CDR1 is SEHNR and CDR2 FQNEAQ (reference sequence). V lost 3 bases and J lost 4, with 16 bases in between. The CDR3 is 16 amino acids.